One sample yielded the 27 T cell receptor beta chains listed below, sequenced in a study of blood T cell repertoires in COVID-19. Profiled with immunoSEQ multiplex PCR; TCRdb holds only in-frame clones, not every one. There are some 260,000 clones in the sample; roughly 88% occur only once, and roughly 0.8% lies in the top ten. The sample consisted of peripheral blood. Receptor source: a woman aged 25 to 39 with acute or convalescent COVID-19.

The CDR3 DNA sequence: TGCGCCAGCAGCTTGGCTTATTTTACAGATACGCAGTATTTT. Translation gives CASSLAYFTDTQYF. The rearrangement links TRBV5-1 to TRBJ2-3; D not certain. Germline V gene lookup returns CDR1 SGHRS and CDR2 YFSETQ. This CDR3 comprises 14 residues. V was cut by 0 bases and J by 3 bases, with 8 bases left in between.

V is TRBV5-1 and J is TRBJ1-3; D may be TRBD1 (6 bases). The CDR3 sequence is 16 residues long. In germline, CDR1 is SGHRS, CDR2 YFSETQ. Trimming took 0 bases from V and 4 from J, leaving 14 bases between them. The CDR3 sequence is CASSLEAGAGGNTIYF. The CDR3 bases are TGCGCCAGCAGCTTGGAGGCAGGGGCAGGCGGAAACACCATATATTTT.

The V and J genes are TRBV19 and TRBJ2-1; 15 bases agree with TRBD2. Germline trimming cut 6 bases from V and 0 bases from J; bases unmatched to any gene: 3. Germline CDR1 LNHDA, CDR2 SQIVND (reference sequence). The CDR3 is made up of 17 amino acids. CDR3 residues: CASRGLAGGPSYNEQFF. CDR3 DNA sequence: TGTGCCAGTAGGGGACTAGCGGGAGGACCCTCCTACAATGAGCAGTTCTTC.

The rearrangement uses TRBV18 and TRBJ2-7, with TRBD2 identical over 8 bases. The CDR3 has 14 amino acids. J gave up 3 bases and V 3 bases, and 4 bases lay outside the gene matches. Germline V gene sequence: CDR1 KGHSH, CDR2 LQKENI. The DNA for the CDR3 is TGTGCCAGCTCACCCCGGGAGGGCCTCTACGAGCAGTACTTC. It encodes CASSPREGLYEQYF.

The CDR3 reads CASSLELATDTQYF. The CDR3 coding sequence is TGTGCCAGCAGCTTAGAGCTAGCCACAGATACGCAGTATTTT. The rearrangement uses TRBV7-6 and TRBJ2-3; D is perhaps TRBD2 (5 bases). The germline V and J ends were trimmed by 1 base and 2 bases, with 7 bases remaining between them. In germline, CDR1 is SGHVS, CDR2 FNYEAQ. The CDR3 length is 14 residues.

This clone appeared once. V and J are TRBV29-1 and TRBJ1-2, with 7 bases lining up with TRBD1. The CDR3 is made up of 12 amino acids. Germline CDR1 SQVTM, CDR2 ANQGSEA. V was pared by 7 bases and J by 7 bases, with 9 bases of the junction left unmatched. CDR3 protein: CSGGQAEGGYTF. The CDR3 region has the DNA TGCAGCGGTGGACAGGCAGAGGGTGGCTACACCTTC.

The rearrangement uses TRBV7-9 and TRBJ1-6; 8 positions match TRBD1. CDR3 length equals 15 residues. Germline CDR1 reads SEHNR; CDR2 reads FQNEAQ (reference sequence). The V and J ends lost 4 bases and 4 bases, in that order; junction bases with no gene match: 3. The CDR3: CASSSDRGYNSPLHF. Here the CDR3 DNA reads TGTGCCAGCAGCTCCGACAGGGGATATAATTCACCCCTCCACTTT.

The V call is TRBV6-4, the J call TRBJ2-3; D may be TRBD1 (6 bases). This CDR3 region has 15 residues. Germline assignment: CDR1 MRHNA and CDR2 SNTAGT. Trimming took off 6 bases at V and 3 bases at J, with 16 bases between the two ends. The CDR3 loop is CASSEEARGTDTQYF. The CDR3 coding sequence is TGTGCCAGCAGCGAGGAGGCCAGGGGAACAGATACGCAGTATTTT.

The gene calls are TRBV7-2 and TRBJ2-5; tentative D call: TRBD2 (6 bases). Looked up from germline, CDR1 is SGHTA and CDR2 is FQGNSA. The germline V and J ends were trimmed by 6 bases and 4 bases, with 24 bases remaining between them. The CDR3 has 17 amino acids. For the CDR3, the DNA is TGTGCCAGCAGTCCACAAGTCGGTCGCGGGAAGGGAGAGACCCAGTACTTC. Translating gives CASSPQVGRGKGETQYF.

The CDR3 region has the DNA TGTGCCAGCAGCTCCACCTTAGGGGGGGGTGAAGCTTTCTTT. Residues: CASSSTLGGGEAFF. This sequence joins TRBV7-9 and TRBJ1-1, with a weak D call TRBD1 (6 bases). The germline gives CDR1 SEHNR, CDR2 FQNEAQ (reference sequence). The CDR3 totals 14 residues. V lost 4 bases to trimming and J lost 7 bases, with 16 bases between them. Combining the CDR3 with reference TRBV7-9 and TRBJ1-1 gives the whole variable domain DTGVSQNPRHKITKRGQNVTFRCDPISEHNRLYWYRQTLGQGPEFLTYFQNEAQLEKSRLLSDRFSAERPKGSFSTLEIQRTEQGDSAMYLCASSSTLGGGEAFFGQGTRLTVV.

V gene TRBV30 combines with J gene TRBJ2-7; D is perhaps TRBD1 (6 bases). The CDR3 totals 12 residues. Germline CDR1 and CDR2: GTSNPN and SVGIG (reference sequence). Trimming pared 5 bases from V and 0 bases from J, leaving 8 bases between. CDR3 protein: CAWGDISYEQYF. The DNA for the CDR3 is TGTGCCTGGGGGGACATCTCCTACGAGCAGTACTTC. Combining the CDR3 with reference TRBV30 and TRBJ2-7 gives the whole variable domain SQTIHQWPATLVQPVGSPLSLECTVEGTSNPNLYWYRQAAGRGLQLLFYSVGIGQISSEVPQNLSASRPQDRQFILSSKKLLLSDSGFYLCAWGDISYEQYFGPGTRLTVT.

Here the CDR3 DNA reads TGTGCCAGCAGCGGTTCACCAACAGGGTTCGAGCAGTACTTC. It is translated as CASSGSPTGFEQYF. This chain connects TRBV9 to TRBJ2-7; tentatively, D is TRBD1 (6 bases). V was cut by 3 bases and J by 6 bases, with 16 bases left in between. CDR3 length: 14 residues. Germline V gene sequence: CDR1 SGDLS, CDR2 YYNGEE.

The gene calls are TRBV15 and TRBJ2-3; 8 bases are shared with TRBD1. The CDR3 has 16 residues. Germline CDR1 and CDR2: LNHNV and YYDKDF (reference sequence). V lost 3 bases to trimming and J lost 0 bases; unmatched junction nucleotides: 5. The CDR3 loop is CATSRVRDRSTDTQYF. The CDR3 nucleotides read TGTGCCACCAGCAGGGTCCGGGACAGGAGCACAGATACGCAGTATTTT.

The V gene is TRBV18, the J gene TRBJ1-1; tentatively, D is TRBD1 (6 bases). This CDR3 spans 15 amino acids. The V gene's germline CDR1 is KGHSH and CDR2 LQKENI. V was cut by 4 bases and J by 2 bases, with 14 bases left in between. The CDR3 loop is CASSQNRETNTEAFF. In nucleotides, the CDR3 is TGTGCCAGCTCACAGAACAGGGAGACCAACACTGAAGCTTTCTTT.

This clone was detected once. This rearrangement joins TRBV9 to TRBJ2-1; 14 nucleotides match TRBD2. This CDR3 has 15 residues. Germline V lookup: CDR1 SGDLS, CDR2 YYNGEE. V was clipped by 3 bases and J by 8 bases; unmatched bases: 4. The chain's CDR3 is CASSATSGRADEQFF. The CDR3 region has the DNA TGTGCCAGCAGCGCGACTAGCGGGAGGGCCGATGAGCAGTTCTTC.

This chain links TRBV7-9 with TRBJ2-2; TRBD1 matches at 7 bases. This CDR3 spans 17 amino acids. Per the germline V gene, CDR1 is SEHNR and CDR2 is FQNEAQ (reference sequence). J was trimmed by 7 bases and V by 7 bases; bases with no gene match: 18. In nucleotides, the CDR3 is TGTGCCAGCATTGGCTTGGGCAGGGGGAAGAAGAACGGGGAGCTGTTTTTT. As protein: CASIGLGRGKKNGELFF.

The V and J genes are TRBV7-9 and TRBJ2-7; D may be TRBD1 (6 bases). This CDR3 is 12 amino acids long. Trimming took 6 bases from V and 2 from J, leaving 8 bases between them. Germline V gives CDR1 SEHNR, CDR2 FQNEAQ (reference sequence). CDR3 loop: CASRTGPYEQYF. The CDR3 coding sequence is TGTGCCAGCAGAACAGGGCCCTACGAGCAGTACTTC.

The chain uses TRBV30 and TRBJ1-2, with a possible D match to TRBD1 (6 bases). The V end was cut by 0 bases, the J end by 2 bases, with 13 bases between. This CDR3 has 15 amino acids. The germline V gene has CDR1 GTSNPN and CDR2 SVGIG (reference sequence). This CDR3 is CAWSVGAGVNYGYTF. CDR3 DNA: TGTGCCTGGAGTGTAGGGGCAGGGGTCAACTATGGCTACACCTTC. Complete variable domain (other parts from reference TRBV30 and TRBJ1-2): SQTIHQWPATLVQPVGSPLSLECTVEGTSNPNLYWYRQAAGRGLQLLFYSVGIGQISSEVPQNLSASRPQDRQFILSSKKLLLSDSGFYLCAWSVGAGVNYGYTFGSGTRLTVV.

The chain combines TRBV5-4 with TRBJ2-3; possible D gene TRBD1, 5 bases. CDR3 size: 13 residues. Germline V CDR1 and CDR2: SGHNT, YYREEE (reference sequence). V was cut by 7 bases and J by 3 bases, with 12 bases left in between. The CDR3 is CASRSRGTDTQYF. The CDR3 coding sequence is TGTGCCAGCCGGAGTAGGGGAACAGATACGCAGTATTTT.

The chain is built from TRBV4-3 and TRBJ2-1, with 8 bases aligning to TRBD2. The V gene's germline CDR1 is LGHNA and CDR2 YSLEER. Unmatched junction bases numbered 8, after V lost 0 bases and J lost 7 bases. The CDR3 covers 16 residues. The CDR3 loop reads CASSQEARREENEQFF. DNA of the CDR3: TGCGCCAGCAGCCAAGAAGCGCGGCGGGAGGAGAATGAGCAGTTCTTC.

The chain couples TRBV13 to TRBJ2-7; maybe TRBD2 (6 bases). Germline CDR1 is PRHDT and CDR2 is FYEKMQ (reference sequence). This CDR3 is 16 amino acids long. Trimming pared 4 bases from V and 4 bases from J, leaving 20 bases between. The DNA of the CDR3 is TGTGCCAGCAGCTCAAACCAGGGAGCGGGCCCATACGAGCAGTACTTC. Protein: CASSSNQGAGPYEQYF.

The chain uses TRBV5-1 and TRBJ2-1; 11 nucleotides agree with TRBD1. J gave up 5 bases and V 4 bases, and 14 bases lay outside the gene matches. The CDR3 has 18 amino acids. The V gene's germline CDR1 is SGHRS and CDR2 YFSETQ. The CDR3 coding sequence is TGCGCCAGCAGCGGCGGGACAGGGGGAGCGGGAGGAAACAATGAGCAGTTCTTC. It codes for CASSGGTGGAGGNNEQFF.

The rearrangement links TRBV30 to TRBJ1-3, with no clear D. The CDR3 runs to 16 residues. V was trimmed by 1 base and J by 0 bases, leaving 13 bases between them. Germline V gene data show CDR1 as GTSNPN and CDR2 as SVGIG (reference sequence). CDR3 bases: TGTGCCTGGAGTGGCTTCCGTCTCAGCTCTGGAAACACCATATATTTT. Amino acid sequence: CAWSGFRLSSGNTIYF.

The chain is built from TRBV7-6 and TRBJ2-2, with 8 bases that match TRBD1. CDR3 length: 15 residues. Germline V CDR1 and CDR2: SGHVS, FNYEAQ. V gave up 1 base and J gave up 3 bases; unmatched junction bases: 1. The CDR3 spells CASSLEDRDTGELFF. CDR3 bases: TGTGCCAGCAGCTTAGAGGACAGGGACACCGGGGAGCTGTTTTTT.

The rearrangement links TRBV27 to TRBJ1-5, with unresolved D. The V and J ends lost 5 bases and 0 bases respectively, with 5 bases between them. This CDR3 region has 13 residues. Germline V gives CDR1 MNHEY, CDR2 SMNVEV (reference sequence). This CDR3 reads CASSGSSNQPQHF. DNA for the CDR3: TGTGCCAGCAGTGGTAGTAGCAATCAGCCCCAGCATTTT.

The rearrangement links TRBV5-1 to TRBJ2-1; 8 bases are a match to TRBD1. The CDR3 contains 15 residues. Trimming took 3 bases from V and 7 from J; bases not matched to a gene: 9. From germline, CDR1 is SGHRS and CDR2 YFSETQ. The CDR3 sequence is CASSYSQGARNEQFF. In DNA, the CDR3 is TGCGCCAGCAGCTACTCTCAGGGGGCGCGGAATGAGCAGTTCTTC.

The V and J genes are TRBV5-4 and TRBJ1-4; TRBD1 agrees at 10 bases. V was pared by 4 bases and J by 8 bases, with 8 bases of the junction left unmatched. From germline, CDR1 is SGHNT and CDR2 YYREEE (reference sequence). This CDR3 spans 15 amino acids. The CDR3 sequence is CASSRKGTGVEKLFF. DNA for the CDR3: TGTGCCAGCAGCCGCAAAGGGACAGGGGTAGAAAAACTGTTTTTT.